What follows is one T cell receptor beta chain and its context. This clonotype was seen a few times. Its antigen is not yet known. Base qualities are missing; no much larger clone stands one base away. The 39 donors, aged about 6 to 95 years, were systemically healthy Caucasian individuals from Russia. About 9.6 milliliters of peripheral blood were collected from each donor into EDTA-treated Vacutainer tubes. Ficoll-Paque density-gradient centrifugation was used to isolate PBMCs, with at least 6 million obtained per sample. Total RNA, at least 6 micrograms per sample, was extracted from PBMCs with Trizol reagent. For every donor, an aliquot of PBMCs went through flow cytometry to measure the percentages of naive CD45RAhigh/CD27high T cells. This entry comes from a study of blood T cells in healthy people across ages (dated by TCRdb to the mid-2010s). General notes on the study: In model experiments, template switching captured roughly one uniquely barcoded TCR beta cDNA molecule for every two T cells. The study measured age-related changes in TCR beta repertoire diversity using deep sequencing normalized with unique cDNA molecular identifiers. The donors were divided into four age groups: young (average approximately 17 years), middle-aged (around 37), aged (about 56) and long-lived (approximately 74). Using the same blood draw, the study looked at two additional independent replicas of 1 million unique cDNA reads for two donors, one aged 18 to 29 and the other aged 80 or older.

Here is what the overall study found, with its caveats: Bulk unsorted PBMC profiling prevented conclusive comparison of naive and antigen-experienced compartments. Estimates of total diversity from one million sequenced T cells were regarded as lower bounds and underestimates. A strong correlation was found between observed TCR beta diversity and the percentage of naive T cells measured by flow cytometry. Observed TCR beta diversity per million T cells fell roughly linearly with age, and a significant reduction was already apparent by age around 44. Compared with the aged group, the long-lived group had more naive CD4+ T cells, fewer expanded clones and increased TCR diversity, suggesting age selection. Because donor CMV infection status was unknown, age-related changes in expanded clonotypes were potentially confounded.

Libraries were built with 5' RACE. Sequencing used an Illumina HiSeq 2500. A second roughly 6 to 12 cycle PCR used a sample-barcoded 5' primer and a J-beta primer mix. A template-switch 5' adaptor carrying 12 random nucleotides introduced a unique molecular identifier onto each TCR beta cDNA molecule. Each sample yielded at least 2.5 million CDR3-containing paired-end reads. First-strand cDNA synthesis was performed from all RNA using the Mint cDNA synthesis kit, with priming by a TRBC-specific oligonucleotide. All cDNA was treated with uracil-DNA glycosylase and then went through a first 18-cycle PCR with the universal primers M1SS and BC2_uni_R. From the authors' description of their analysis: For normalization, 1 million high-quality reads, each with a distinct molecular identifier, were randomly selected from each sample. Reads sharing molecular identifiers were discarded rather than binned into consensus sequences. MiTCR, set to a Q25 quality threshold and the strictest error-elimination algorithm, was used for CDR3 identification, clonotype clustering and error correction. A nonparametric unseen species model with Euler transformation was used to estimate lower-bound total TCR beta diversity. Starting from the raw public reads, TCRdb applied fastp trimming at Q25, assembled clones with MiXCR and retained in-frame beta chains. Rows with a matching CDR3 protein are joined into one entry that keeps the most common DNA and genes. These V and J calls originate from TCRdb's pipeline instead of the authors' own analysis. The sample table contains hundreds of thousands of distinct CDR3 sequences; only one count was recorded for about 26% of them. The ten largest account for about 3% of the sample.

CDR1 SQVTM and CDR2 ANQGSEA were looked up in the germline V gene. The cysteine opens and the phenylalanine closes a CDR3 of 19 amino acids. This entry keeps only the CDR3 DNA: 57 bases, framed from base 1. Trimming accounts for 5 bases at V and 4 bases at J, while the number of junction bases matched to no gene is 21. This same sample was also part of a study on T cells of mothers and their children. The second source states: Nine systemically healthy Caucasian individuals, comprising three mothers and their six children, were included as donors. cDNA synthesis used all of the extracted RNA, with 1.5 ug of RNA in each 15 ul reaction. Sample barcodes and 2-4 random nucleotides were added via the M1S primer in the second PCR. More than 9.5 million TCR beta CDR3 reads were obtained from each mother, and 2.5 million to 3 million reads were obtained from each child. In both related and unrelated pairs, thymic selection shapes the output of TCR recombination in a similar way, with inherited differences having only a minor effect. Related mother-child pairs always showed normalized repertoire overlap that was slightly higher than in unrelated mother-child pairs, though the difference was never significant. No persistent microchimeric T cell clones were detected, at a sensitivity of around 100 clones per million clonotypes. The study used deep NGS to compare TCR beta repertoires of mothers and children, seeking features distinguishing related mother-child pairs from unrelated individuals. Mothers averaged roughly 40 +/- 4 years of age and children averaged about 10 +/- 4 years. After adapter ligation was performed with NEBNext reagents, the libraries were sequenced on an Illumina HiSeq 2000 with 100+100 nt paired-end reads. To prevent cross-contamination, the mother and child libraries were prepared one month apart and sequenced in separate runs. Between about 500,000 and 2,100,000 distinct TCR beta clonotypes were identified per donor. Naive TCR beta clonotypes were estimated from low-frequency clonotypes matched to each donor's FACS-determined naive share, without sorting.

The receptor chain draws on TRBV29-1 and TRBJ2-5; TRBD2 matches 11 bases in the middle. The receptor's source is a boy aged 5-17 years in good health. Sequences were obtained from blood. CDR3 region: CSVFKRLAGGPLWGETQYF. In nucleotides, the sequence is TGCAGCGTTTTCAAGCGGCTAGCGGGGGGCCCCCTTTGGGGAGAGACCCAGTACTTC.